This TCR beta chain derives from a study of blood T cells in healthy people across ages (dated by TCRdb to between 2014 and 2016). About the investigation overall: Template switching captured roughly one uniquely barcoded TCR beta cDNA molecule per two T cells in model experiments. The donors were divided into four age groups: young (average around 17 years), middle-aged (about 40), aged (about 60) and long-lived (roughly 82). To track age-related changes in TCR beta repertoire diversity, the study relied on deep sequencing normalized with unique cDNA molecular identifiers. Donors of different ages were randomly distributed across sequencing lanes to avoid experimental bias. For two donors (one aged 18 to 30 and one aged 80 or older), the study analyzed two additional independent replicas of 1 million unique cDNA reads from the same blood draw.

The library relied on 5' RACE. Instrument used: Illumina HiSeq 2500. A second PCR of roughly 6 to 11 cycles was run with a J-beta primer mix and a sample-barcoded 5' primer. Each TCR beta cDNA molecule received a unique molecular identifier from a template-switch 5' adaptor carrying 12 random nucleotides. Each sample yielded at least 2.5 million CDR3-containing paired-end reads. First-strand cDNA synthesis was performed from all RNA using the Mint cDNA synthesis kit, with priming by a TRBC-specific oligonucleotide. Following uracil-DNA glycosylase treatment, a first 18-cycle PCR with universal primers M1SS and BC2_uni_R was performed on all cDNA. In the source study's methods: For normalization, 1 million high-quality reads were randomly selected from each sample, with every read carrying a distinct molecular identifier. Reads sharing molecular identifiers were discarded rather than binned into consensus sequences. MiTCR, set to a Q25 quality threshold and the strictest error-elimination algorithm, was used for CDR3 identification, clonotype clustering and error correction. Lower-bound total TCR beta diversity was estimated with a nonparametric unseen species model using Euler transformation. The public reads were quality trimmed at Q25 with fastp and then assembled into clones with MiXCR by TCRdb, keeping productive beta chains. Rows with a matching CDR3 protein are joined into one entry that keeps the most common DNA and genes. Clone size and V and J calls follow TCRdb, not the original study. In all, the sample holds around 1.7 million distinct CDR3 sequences, and approximately 28% of those were seen once. The ten biggest clones cover about 7.7% of the sample.

General findings and caveats noted by the study authors: Because profiling used bulk unsorted PBMCs, naive and antigen-experienced compartments could not be compared conclusively. As age increased, observed TCR beta diversity per million T cells dropped in a roughly linear way, and a significant reduction was already evident by age around 41. Estimates of total diversity based on one million sequenced T cells were regarded as lower bounds and as underestimates. The percentage of naive T cells measured by flow cytometry correlated strongly with observed TCR beta diversity. Compared with the aged group, the long-lived group had more naive CD4+ T cells, fewer expanded clones and increased TCR diversity, suggesting age selection. The CMV infection status of donors was not known, potentially confounding age-related changes in expanded clonotypes.

Donors were 35 to 40 systemically healthy Caucasian individuals from Russia aged roughly 6 to 95 years. Each donor gave about 9.7 milliliters of peripheral blood, drawn into EDTA-treated Vacutainer tubes. Ficoll-Paque density-gradient centrifugation was used to isolate PBMCs, with at least 6.5 million per sample. Total RNA, at least 6 micrograms per sample, was extracted from PBMCs with Trizol reagent. The percentages of naive CD45RAhigh/CD27high T cells were determined by flow cytometry on a PBMC aliquot from every donor. To note about this clonotype: Its antigen is not yet known. No qualities accompany the bases; no much larger clone lies one base away.

Reading from cysteine to phenylalanine, the CDR3 counts 15 amino acids. CDR3 DNA is the only sequence kept; it has 45 bases, read in frame from the first base. From a lookup of the germline V gene (reference sequence), CDR1 and CDR2 are SEHNR and FQNEAQ. Material: blood. This receptor chain uses TRBV7-9 and TRBJ2-4, with TRBD2 as a weak D call on 6 bases. The end of the DNA is better explained by TRBJ2-7, so the J call may be wrong. The TCR originated in a woman in her 30s in good health. The CDR3 protein sequence reads: CASSPRALATYEQYF. The nucleotide sequence is TGTGCCAGCAGCCCTCGGGCTCTAGCGACGTACGAGCAGTACTTC.